This passage covers 20 T cell receptor beta chains from one sample sequenced in a study of blood T cell repertoires in COVID-19. Some clones are missing from TCRdb's copy, which holds only in-frame ones; the method was immunoSEQ multiplex PCR. The repertoire holds about 310,000 clones, with 89% as singletons. Sequences were obtained from PBMCs or T cells enriched from blood (not recorded which). The receptors were sampled from a middle-aged woman who had recovered from COVID-19.

This chain uses TRBV7-3 with TRBJ2-1; 8 positions match TRBD1. The junction had 10 bases not matched to a gene; V was cut back by 6 bases and J by 6 bases. This CDR3 is 15 amino acids long. Germline V lookup: CDR1 SGHTA, CDR2 FQGTGA. CDR3 protein: CASRAPGQVSNEQFF. CDR3 in DNA: TGTGCCAGCAGGGCCCCGGGACAGGTTTCCAATGAGCAGTTCTTC.

This sequence joins TRBV7-3 and TRBJ2-5; 8 nucleotides agree with TRBD1. CDR3 length equals 13 residues. Trimming removed 5 bases from V and 7 bases from J; junction bases left unmatched: 6. Germline loops: CDR1 SGHTA, CDR2 FQGTGA. The CDR3 sequence: CASSTDRDGTQYF. The CDR3 DNA is TGTGCCAGCAGCACGGACAGGGATGGGACCCAGTACTTC.

The V call is TRBV6-4, the J call TRBJ1-4; TRBD1 matches 7 bases. Germline CDR1 is MRHNA and CDR2 is SNTAGT. With V trimmed by 0 bases and J by 8 bases, 12 bases remained unmatched. The CDR3 length is 17 residues. The CDR3 region is CASSDSPSGRGREKLFF. For the CDR3, the DNA is TGTGCCAGCAGTGACTCTCCCTCGGGCAGGGGGAGGGAAAAACTGTTTTTT.

In its sample, this clone was seen once. The gene calls are TRBV7-2 and TRBJ2-3; 9 bases align to TRBD1. Germline V gives CDR1 SGHTA, CDR2 FQGNSA. V lost 1 base and J lost 8; bases outside the gene matches: 13. The CDR3 contains 17 residues. The CDR3 DNA is TGTGCCAGCAGCTTAGAGGGGACAGGGTCTCCTCGGGGTACGCAGTATTTT. Amino acid sequence: CASSLEGTGSPRGTQYF.

This clone was seen more than once but under ten times. The J gene is TRBJ2-2, the V gene TRBV7-8; 7 nucleotides align to TRBD1. Germline trimming cut 6 bases from V and 7 bases from J; bases unmatched to any gene: 11. The CDR3 length is 15 residues. Per germline, CDR1 SGHVS and CDR2 FQNEAQ. The CDR3 reads CASSAGTGVRGELFF. CDR3 in DNA: TGTGCCAGCAGTGCCGGCACAGGGGTACGCGGGGAGCTGTTTTTT.

The rearrangement joins TRBV7-2 to TRBJ1-1; no clear D. V was clipped by 4 bases and J by 3 bases, with 9 bases between them. The CDR3 sequence is 13 residues long. From germline, CDR1 is SGHTA and CDR2 FQGNSA. CDR3 DNA sequence: TGTGCCAGCAGCTCTCTCCAGGACACTGAAGCTTTCTTT. It specifies CASSSLQDTEAFF.

In its sample, this clone was seen once. The chain is built from TRBV24-1 and TRBJ2-1, with D unresolved. V dropped 0 bases and J dropped 5 bases, with 10 bases sitting between them. This CDR3 spans 15 amino acids. CDR1 and CDR2 from the germline V gene are KGHDR and SFDVKD. The CDR3 loop reads CATSDLYSPNNEQFF. CDR3 DNA: TGTGCCACCAGTGATTTGTATAGCCCAAACAATGAGCAGTTCTTC.

The genes are TRBV30 and TRBJ1-2, with no clear D. Trimming removed 0 bases at V and 6 bases at J, with 11 bases between. This CDR3 has 13 amino acids. The V gene's germline CDR1 is GTSNPN and CDR2 SVGIG (reference sequence). The DNA for the CDR3 is TGTGCCTGGAGTGTACTGAGCCGAGATGGCTACACCTTC. This sequence encodes CAWSVLSRDGYTF.

This rearrangement joins TRBV28 to TRBJ2-7; 16 nucleotides align to TRBD2. CDR3 size: 19 residues. The ends lost 2 bases at V and 0 bases at J; junction bases unmatched: 7. Germline values: CDR1 MDHEN, CDR2 SYDVKM. This CDR3 reads CASSLPGLAGGVTSYEQYF. The CDR3 DNA reads as TGTGCCAGCAGTTTACCGGGACTAGCGGGGGGGGTTACCTCCTACGAGCAGTACTTC.

The chain couples TRBV30 to TRBJ1-4, with TRBD1 as a possible D gene (6 bases). The CDR3 sequence is 14 residues long. Trimming took off 0 bases at V and 7 bases at J, with 12 bases between the two ends. The germline V gene encodes CDR1 GTSNPN and CDR2 SVGIG (reference sequence). The CDR3 protein is CAWSVGGAGEKLFF. CDR3 nucleotides: TGTGCCTGGAGTGTCGGGGGGGCGGGTGAAAAACTGTTTTTT. The full variable domain, with the rest looked up from reference TRBV30 and TRBJ1-4, is SQTIHQWPATLVQPVGSPLSLECTVEGTSNPNLYWYRQAAGRGLQLLFYSVGIGQISSEVPQNLSASRPQDRQFILSSKKLLLSDSGFYLCAWSVGGAGEKLFFGSGTQLSVL.

This chain uses TRBV29-1 with TRBJ2-3, with TRBD2 matching over 8 bases. The CDR3 is made up of 14 amino acids. The V gene end was trimmed by 8 bases and the J gene end by 2 bases; junction bases not matched to a gene: 9. Germline V gene data show CDR1 as SQVTM and CDR2 as ANQGSEA. CDR3 residues: CSQRGGSTTDTQYF. CDR3 nucleotides: TGCAGCCAACGGGGGGGAAGTACCACAGATACGCAGTATTTT.

The chain has TRBV5-5 and TRBJ1-5; D gene uncertain. The V gene's germline CDR1 is SGHKS and CDR2 YYEKEE (reference sequence). This CDR3 has 13 amino acids. The V gene lost 4 bases and the J gene lost 5 bases, with 10 bases spanning the gap. The CDR3 nucleotides are TGTGCCAGCAGCCTGGCCGGGGATCAGCCCCAGCATTTT. Residues: CASSLAGDQPQHF.

This sequence joins TRBV28 and TRBJ1-5, with D maybe TRBD1 (6 bases). This CDR3 is built from 14 residues. Looked up from germline, CDR1 is MDHEN and CDR2 is SYDVKM. Trimming removed 6 bases from V and 6 bases from J, with 15 bases in between. Here the CDR3 reads CASSRGGGPQPQHF. CDR3 nucleotides: TGTGCCAGCAGCCGCGGGGGGGGGCCTCAGCCCCAGCATTTT.

CDR3 sequence reads: CASMRGTGLTDTQYF. In DNA, the CDR3 is TGCGCCAGCATGAGGGGGACAGGGTTGACAGATACGCAGTATTTT. J is TRBJ2-3 and V is TRBV10-1, with 9 nucleotides matching TRBD1. Trimming at V came to 7 bases and at J to 3 bases, leaving 8 bases not matched to a gene. Germline-derived CDR1 and CDR2 are WNHNN and SYGVQD (reference sequence). CDR3 length equals 15 residues.

CDR3 protein: CASSLDRGADSPLHF. Written as DNA, the CDR3 is TGCGCCAGCAGTCTGGATCGGGGGGCGGATTCACCCCTCCACTTT. V gene TRBV5-1 combines with J gene TRBJ1-6; tentative D call: TRBD1 (6 bases). The V end was cut by 5 bases, the J end by 8 bases, with 17 bases between. Germline loops: CDR1 SGHRS, CDR2 YFSETQ. The CDR3 sequence is 15 residues long.

The chain links TRBV2 to TRBJ2-2; D is possibly TRBD2 (5 bases). CDR1 and CDR2 (germline): SNHLY, FYNNEI. V was clipped by 4 bases and J by 4 bases, with 13 bases between them. CDR3 size: 15 residues. Here the CDR3 reads CASSASPAATGELFF. The CDR3 DNA reads as TGTGCCAGCAGTGCTAGCCCCGCTGCCACCGGGGAGCTGTTTTTT.

The chain recombines TRBV5-6 with TRBJ2-1; D possibly corresponds to TRBD1 (5 bases). The CDR3 spans 14 residues. V was clipped by 4 bases and J by 9 bases, with 17 bases between them. Germline V gene data show CDR1 as SGHDT and CDR2 as YYEEEE. DNA for the CDR3: TGTGCCAGCAGCATCCTCGACTCCCAGGGTGAGCAGTTCTTC. This translates into CASSILDSQGEQFF.

The chain employs TRBV6-5 and TRBJ2-3; 16 bases match TRBD2. With V trimmed by 6 bases and J by 5 bases, 2 bases remained unmatched. The CDR3 runs 15 residues. From germline, CDR1 is MNHEY and CDR2 SVGAGI. In DNA, the CDR3 is TGTGCCAGCAGGGGACTAGCGGGGGGGCGAGATACGCAGTATTTT. Encoded protein: CASRGLAGGRDTQYF.

The chain employs TRBV28 and TRBJ1-3; TRBD1 is a possible D gene (6 bases). V was trimmed by 6 bases and J by 0 bases, leaving 12 bases between them. The CDR3 is 15 amino acids. Germline CDR1 MDHEN, CDR2 SYDVKM. The CDR3 loop is CASSIGGNSGNTIYF. The CDR3 DNA follows: TGTGCCAGCAGCATAGGGGGAAACTCTGGAAACACCATATATTTT.

This clone occurred once. This chain links TRBV7-2 with TRBJ2-1, with 12 bases that match TRBD2. The CDR3 is 14 residues long. The V gene end was trimmed by 1 base and the J gene end by 12 bases; junction bases not matched to a gene: 4. Germline V gene sequence: CDR1 SGHTA, CDR2 FQGNSA. CDR3 nucleotide sequence: TGTGCCAGCAGCTTAGGGCTAGCGGGAGGGAGGCAGTTCTTC. Protein: CASSLGLAGGRQFF.